This TCR beta chain stems from a study of T cell responses to AZD1222 COVID-19 vaccine. Overall study findings and caveats: Distributed over spike, vaccine-associated CD4 TCRs predominated at 160-218 and 743-854. After two AZD1222 doses, spike-specific TCR breadth and depth rose versus day 0. Regions left unmutated in variants are reportedly the target of nearly half of spike-specific TCRs. Repertoire sampling was restricted to post-peak T cell response timepoints.

Germline V gives CDR1 SGHRS, CDR2 YFSETQ. Trimming left V 7 bases short and J 1 base short, with 11 bases between. CDR3 length equals 14 residues. Method: immunoSEQ multiplex PCR; TCRdb's copy keeps in-frame clones and lacks some. This table holds 60,000 to 80,000 clones, around three quarters found once. Turning to this clone: The antigen remains undetermined.

This sequence originates from an adult who received the AZD1222 COVID-19 vaccine. The sample was peripheral blood, taken 28 days after the second AZD1222 dose. The J gene is TRBJ2-2, the V gene TRBV5-1, with D perhaps given as TRBD1 or TRBD2 (5 bases each). The CDR3 nucleotides are TGCGCCAGCTTGGGGGACCTGAACACCGGGGAGCTGTTTTTT. Amino acid sequence: CASLGDLNTGELFF. The whole variable domain, filled in from reference TRBV5-1 and TRBJ2-2, reads KAGVTQTPRYLIKTRGQQVTLSCSPISGHRSVSWYQQTPGQGLQFLFEYFSETQRNKGNFPGRFSGRQFSNSRSEMNVSTLELGDSALYLCASLGDLNTGELFFGEGSRLTVL.